These 12 T cell receptor beta chains share one sample of origin, sequenced in a study of blood T cell repertoires in COVID-19. Clones were read by immunoSEQ multiplex PCR, and TCRdb kept only the in-frame ones, dropping some. The data show about 220,000 clones, 70% to 90% seen once. Sequenced sample: peripheral blood. Receptor source: a woman between 65 and 79 years old with COVID-19, enrolled during active disease.

The chain's CDR3 is CASSQDGTTRADTQYF. CDR3 DNA sequence: TGCGCCAGCAGCCAAGATGGGACTACCCGCGCAGATACGCAGTATTTT. This chain links TRBV4-3 with TRBJ2-3, with 7 bases matching TRBD2. Germline V gene data show CDR1 as LGHNA and CDR2 as YSLEER. The CDR3 is 16 residues long. With V trimmed by 0 bases and J by 4 bases, 7 bases remained unmatched.

The genes are TRBV23-1 and TRBJ1-1; 9 positions match TRBD1. TRBV23-1 belongs to the ORF category, with a function that is uncertain. V lost 4 bases to trimming and J lost 6 bases; unmatched junction nucleotides: 6. The CDR3 is 14 residues long. This CDR3 is CASSRPGQGAEAFF. CDR3 coding DNA: TGCGCCAGCAGTCGCCCGGGACAGGGAGCTGAAGCTTTCTTT.

V usage is TRBV7-2 and J usage is TRBJ2-7; 10 positions agree with TRBD1. Germline-derived CDR1 and CDR2 are SGHTA and FQGNSA. This CDR3 spans 17 amino acids. After removal of 5 bases from V and 3 bases from J, the junction contained 13 bases not matched to a gene. CDR3 in DNA: TGTGCCAGCAGCATAGGTAGAGCAGGACAGGGGGGCTACGAGCAGTACTTC. Translating it yields CASSIGRAGQGGYEQYF. The full variable domain, rest sourced from reference TRBV7-2 and TRBJ2-7, is GAGVSQSPSNKVTEKGKDVELRCDPISGHTALYWYRQSLGQGLEFLIYFQGNSAPDKSGLPSDRFSAERTGGSVSTLTIQRTQQEDSAVYLCASSIGRAGQGGYEQYFGPGTRLTVT.

This clone was seen only once. The chain combines TRBV3-1 (or the pseudogene TRBV3-2) with TRBJ2-6; 11 bases map to TRBD1. Germline V gene sequence: CDR1 LGHDT, CDR2 YNNKEL (reference sequence). The CDR3 length is 15 residues. V shed 8 bases and J 1 base; nucleotides not matched to a gene: 1. DNA for the CDR3: TGTGCCAGCGGGACAGGGGGGTCTGGGGCCAACGTCCTGACTTTC. Translating it yields CASGTGGSGANVLTF.

The CDR3 reads CATSLQTSSYEQYF. CDR3 DNA sequence: TGTGCCACCAGCCTTCAGACTAGCTCCTACGAGCAGTACTTC. V is TRBV15 and J is TRBJ2-7; D perhaps matches TRBD2 (6 bases). This CDR3 region has 14 residues. Germline V gene lookup returns CDR1 LNHNV and CDR2 YYDKDF (reference sequence). Trimming left V 5 bases short and J 0 bases short, with 11 bases between.

Comment on this clone: The sample contains more than one DNA sequence encoding this CDR3. This chain connects TRBV4-3 to TRBJ1-3, with unresolved D. Looked up from germline, CDR1 is LGHNA and CDR2 is YSLEER. The CDR3 loop spans 12 amino acids. Trimming shortened V by 0 bases and J by 5 bases, and 2 bases separated the two germline ends. CDR3 nucleotides: TGCGCCAGCAGCCAAGATAGAAACACCATATATTTT. This encodes CASSQDRNTIYF.

The chain joins TRBV27 to TRBJ1-4, with a weak D call TRBD1 (6 bases). Germline lookup yields CDR1 MNHEY and CDR2 SMNVEV (reference sequence). CDR3 length: 13 amino acids. Trimming removed 6 bases at V and 7 bases at J, with 12 bases between. CDR3: CASSGTYGEKLFF. The CDR3 nucleotides are TGTGCCAGCAGCGGGACATATGGTGAAAAACTGTTTTTT.

This sequence joins TRBV6-1 and TRBJ1-2; no definite D call. The CDR3 spans 15 residues. Germline V gene sequence: CDR1 MNHNS, CDR2 SASEGT. Trimming shortened V by 0 bases and J by 7 bases, and 15 bases separated the two germline ends. CDR3 nucleotides: TGTGCCAGCAGTGAAGCGCGAGGCGGCTTGGGTGGCTACACCTTC. Translation: CASSEARGGLGGYTF.

This chain uses TRBV3-1 (or the pseudogene TRBV3-2) with TRBJ1-4; 8 nucleotides agree with TRBD1. V trimming: 4 bases; J trimming: 5 bases; junction bases outside the gene matches: 12. In germline, CDR1 is LGHDT, CDR2 YNNKEL (reference sequence). The CDR3 has 17 residues. The CDR3 region has the DNA TGTGCCAGCAGCCTGCTAACCCGGACAGGGACAAATGAAAAACTGTTTTTT. It encodes CASSLLTRTGTNEKLFF.

J is TRBJ2-2 and V is TRBV5-1, with 9 bases lining up with TRBD1. Germline CDR1 reads SGHRS; CDR2 reads YFSETQ. The CDR3 totals 15 residues. Trimming removed 8 bases from V and 7 bases from J; junction bases left unmatched: 12. CDR3 nucleotide sequence: TGCGCCAGTTCCCCACAACAGGGGGCTAGCGGGGAGCTGTTTTTT. It translates to CASSPQQGASGELFF.

This rearrangement joins TRBV30 to TRBJ1-3, with D maybe TRBD1 (6 bases). Germline CDR1 is GTSNPN and CDR2 is SVGIG (reference sequence). The CDR3 covers 14 residues. Trimming removed 2 bases at V and 1 base at J, with 9 bases between. The CDR3, as DNA: TGTGCCTGGAGTCAAAGGGGGTCTGGAAACACCATATATTTT. This codes for CAWSQRGSGNTIYF.

This clone was seen only once. The chain joins TRBV7-9 to TRBJ1-2; a weak D match, TRBD1 (5 bases). Germline V gene lookup returns CDR1 SEHNR and CDR2 FQNEAQ (reference sequence). V lost 6 bases, J lost 4 bases, and 15 bases lay in between. This CDR3 contains 14 residues. CDR3 in DNA: TGTGCCAGCAGTTTTTCTGGGGCCGGCTATGGCTACACCTTC. It codes for CASSFSGAGYGYTF.